What follows are 24 T cell receptor beta chains derived from one specimen sequenced in a study of shared clonotypes between healthy human individuals. The method was immunoSEQ multiplex PCR; TCRdb's version includes in-frame clones alone and lacks a portion of them. The sample has some 1.5 million clones, 95% to 99% seen once. Sequenced input: naive CD4+ T cells sorted from blood. As for subset: CD45RA+ positively selected. Receptor source: a man between 25 and 39 years old in good health.

To note about this clone: Other DNA sequences within the sample encode an identical CDR3. This chain joins TRBV27 and TRBJ1-5; D gene ambiguous. This CDR3 is 14 amino acids long. CDR1 is MNHEY, CDR2 SMNVEV, per germline (reference sequence). Trimming pared 3 bases from V and 1 base from J, leaving 7 bases between. The CDR3: CASSFLGSNQPQHF. In DNA form, the CDR3 reads TGTGCCAGCAGTTTTTTGGGAAGCAATCAGCCCCAGCATTTT.

The genes are TRBV7-9 and TRBJ2-3; no firm D call. CDR3 length equals 14 residues. The ends were cut back, 5 bases at V and 2 bases at J, with 11 bases in the middle. Germline-derived CDR1 and CDR2 are SEHNR and FQNEAQ (reference sequence). The CDR3 spells CASSPLVDTDTQYF. The DNA for the CDR3 is TGTGCCAGCAGCCCACTGGTAGACACAGATACGCAGTATTTT.

The chain has TRBV11-3 and TRBJ2-1; 12 bases line up with TRBD2. The germline V gene has CDR1 SGHNT and CDR2 YENEEA. This CDR3 region has 15 residues. V trimming: 1 base; J trimming: 8 bases; junction bases outside the gene matches: 3. As DNA, the CDR3 is TGTGCCAGCAGCTTAGGCCTAGCGGGAGGGCATGAGCAGTTCTTC. It encodes CASSLGLAGGHEQFF.

The genes are TRBV7-2 and TRBJ2-1, with TRBD1 as a possible D gene (6 bases). In germline, CDR1 is SGHTA, CDR2 FQGNSA. V lost 5 bases, J lost 11 bases, and 13 bases lay in between. This CDR3 contains 12 residues. CDR3 residues: CASSHGQTKQFF. CDR3 bases: TGTGCCAGCAGCCACGGACAGACTAAGCAGTTCTTC.

V and J are TRBV29-1 and TRBJ2-1, with 13 bases matching TRBD2. V was clipped by 2 bases and J by 6 bases; unmatched bases: 7. In germline, CDR1 is SQVTM, CDR2 ANQGSEA. The CDR3 runs to 16 residues. The CDR3: CSVEKGTSGIVNEQFF. As DNA, the CDR3 is TGCAGCGTTGAAAAAGGGACTAGCGGGATTGTCAATGAGCAGTTCTTC.

V usage is TRBV6-4 and J usage is TRBJ2-2; D unresolved. This CDR3 is 14 amino acids long. The germline V gene encodes CDR1 MRHNA and CDR2 SNTAGT. Between the trimmed V and J ends, which lost 4 bases and 2 bases, there was a span of 8 bases. Here the CDR3 reads CASSAQPNTGELFF. The DNA of the CDR3 is TGTGCCAGCAGTGCTCAACCCAACACCGGGGAGCTGTTTTTT.

The chain has TRBV4-1 and TRBJ2-1; D is unclear. Trimming took off 4 bases at V and 0 bases at J, with 10 bases between the two ends. The CDR3 runs 15 residues. Per germline, CDR1 MGHRA and CDR2 YSYEKL. The CDR3 region is CASSLLGSSYNEQFF. CDR3 bases: TGCGCCAGCAGCCTCTTGGGCAGCTCCTACAATGAGCAGTTCTTC.

J is TRBJ2-7 and V is TRBV11-2; maybe TRBD1 (6 bases). Per germline, CDR1 SGHAT and CDR2 FQNNGV. Trimming pared 1 base from V and 3 bases from J, leaving 16 bases between. There are 16 residues in the CDR3. The CDR3 loop reads CASSLVSFQGNYEQYF. As DNA, the CDR3 is TGTGCCAGCAGCTTAGTCTCGTTCCAGGGGAACTACGAGCAGTACTTC.

The chain joins TRBV28 to TRBJ1-5; D is possibly TRBD1 (6 bases). Germline loops: CDR1 MDHEN, CDR2 SYDVKM. V was pared by 7 bases and J by 2 bases, with 24 bases between. This CDR3 contains 18 residues. CDR3 DNA sequence: TGTGCCAGCATCACGGTCGGGCAGGGGATGGGTGGCAATCAGCCCCAGCATTTT. Translation gives CASITVGQGMGGNQPQHF. The whole variable domain, remainder taken from reference TRBV28 and TRBJ1-5, is DVKVTQSSRYLVKRTGEKVFLECVQDMDHENMFWYRQDPGLGLRLIYFSYDVKMKEKGDIPEGYSVSREKKERFSLILESASTNQTSMYLCASITVGQGMGGNQPQHFGDGTRLSIL.

Concerning this clone itself: Other DNA sequences in the same sample also yield this CDR3. The chain has TRBV5-4 and TRBJ2-1, with D maybe TRBD2 (5 bases). Germline V CDR1 and CDR2: SGHNT, YYREEE (reference sequence). The CDR3 has 14 amino acids. V was clipped by 1 base and J by 0 bases, with 5 bases between them. CDR3 loop: CASSLTSSYNEQFF. In DNA, the CDR3 is TGTGCCAGCAGCTTGACTAGCTCCTACAATGAGCAGTTCTTC.

This clone was found once. The identical CDR3 is also encoded by other nucleotide sequences in the sample. CDR3 in amino acids: CASSLAGTAYEQYF. The CDR3 region has the DNA TGTGCCAGCAGCTTAGCCGGGACAGCTTACGAGCAGTACTTC. The chain is built from TRBV7-6 and TRBJ2-7; the match to TRBD1 covers 7 bases. CDR1 is SGHVS, CDR2 FNYEAQ, per germline. V dropped 0 bases and J dropped 4; count of bases not matched to a gene: 3. This CDR3 has 14 residues.

The V gene is TRBV19, the J gene TRBJ2-3, with 10 bases lining up with TRBD1. Looked up from germline, CDR1 is LNHDA and CDR2 is SQIVND (reference sequence). The CDR3 extends over 15 amino acids. Losses at the gene ends were 5 bases for V and 4 bases for J; bases not matched to a gene: 6. In DNA form, the CDR3 reads TGTGCCAGTAGTCCACGACAGGGGGCTTCAGATACGCAGTATTTT. Translation gives CASSPRQGASDTQYF. Based on the CDR3 plus reference TRBV19 and TRBJ2-3, the full variable domain is DGGITQSPKYLFRKEGQNVTLSCEQNLNHDAMYWYRQDPGQGLRLIYYSQIVNDFQKGDIAEGYSVSREKKESFPLTVTSAQKNPTAFYLCASSPRQGASDTQYFGPGTRLTVL.

This clone was seen a few times. The sample carries other DNA sequences with the same CDR3. This CDR3 reads CSARPQETQYF. CDR3 in DNA: TGCAGTGCTAGACCGCAAGAGACCCAGTACTTC. V usage is TRBV20-1 and J usage is TRBJ2-5; D is uncertain. The germline V gene encodes CDR1 DFQATT and CDR2 SNEGSKA (reference sequence). The V and J ends lost 2 bases and 2 bases respectively, with 3 bases between them. The CDR3 length is 11 residues.

V usage is TRBV11-1 and J usage is TRBJ2-5; tentative D call: TRBD1 (6 bases). The CDR3 is 13 residues long. V was shortened by 4 bases and J by 7 bases, with 13 bases between the two germline ends. Germline V gene sequence: CDR1 SGHAT, CDR2 FQDESV (reference sequence). CDR3 sequence (DNA): TGTGCCAGCAGCTCCGGACAGCGGAGGACCCAGTACTTC. Translated, it gives CASSSGQRRTQYF.

This rearrangement joins TRBV9 to TRBJ2-1; D assignment may be TRBD1 or TRBD2 (5 bases each). V gave up 1 base and J gave up 6 bases, with 14 bases separating them. This CDR3 is 15 amino acids long. Germline CDR1 reads SGDLS; CDR2 reads YYNGEE. This chain's CDR3 is CASSVSGSTGNEQFF. The CDR3 nucleotides are TGTGCCAGCAGCGTATCGGGGTCCACAGGCAATGAGCAGTTCTTC.

This clone was seen just once. V and J are TRBV5-1 and TRBJ1-1; the match to TRBD1 covers 7 bases. The germline V gene encodes CDR1 SGHRS and CDR2 YFSETQ. Germline trimming cut 5 bases from V and 4 bases from J; bases unmatched to any gene: 5. The CDR3 runs 13 residues. The CDR3 DNA sequence: TGCGCCAGCAGTAACGACAGGGTCACTGAAGCTTTCTTT. This sequence encodes CASSNDRVTEAFF.

J is TRBJ2-2 and V is TRBV9, with 7 bases matching TRBD2. This CDR3 has 15 residues. The trim removed 4 bases at V and 7 bases at J, leaving 10 bases unmatched. Germline loops: CDR1 SGDLS, CDR2 YYNGEE. CDR3 nucleotides: TGTGCCAGCAGCCCAGCGGGAATTTTCGGCGGGGAGCTGTTTTTT. The encoded protein is CASSPAGIFGGELFF.

This chain connects TRBV5-1 to TRBJ1-2, with 8 positions matching TRBD1. With V trimmed by 4 bases and J by 8 bases, 13 bases remained unmatched. Germline V gene sequence: CDR1 SGHRS, CDR2 YFSETQ. The CDR3 loop spans 15 amino acids. CDR3 bases: TGCGCCAGCAGCGTCGACAGGGGAAGGCGGGTCGGCTACACCTTC. Its translation: CASSVDRGRRVGYTF.

This chain joins TRBV7-8 and TRBJ1-1; the match to TRBD1 covers 8 bases. There are 12 residues in the CDR3. Germline-derived CDR1 and CDR2 are SGHVS and FQNEAQ. Losses at the gene ends were 0 bases for V and 10 bases for J; bases not matched to a gene: 1. The CDR3 bases are TGTGCCAGCAGCTTAGCAACAGGGGGAGCTTTCTTT. Encoded protein: CASSLATGGAFF.

Only one count was recorded for this clone. This CDR3 reads CASSLVSADTQYF. CDR3 sequence (DNA): TGTGCCAGCAGCTTGGTCAGCGCAGATACGCAGTATTTT. The V gene is TRBV28, the J gene TRBJ2-3; no reliable D call. CDR3 length equals 13 residues. Trimming stripped 6 bases from V and 4 bases from J, with 11 bases between. In germline, CDR1 is MDHEN, CDR2 SYDVKM.

In DNA form, the CDR3 reads TGTGCCAGCAGTCGTGGACTACAAGAGACCCAGTACTTC. Translation: CASSRGLQETQYF. The rearrangement joins TRBV14 to TRBJ2-5, with D perhaps TRBD2 (6 bases). The CDR3 covers 13 residues. Germline V gene sequence: CDR1 SGHDN, CDR2 FVKESK. Trimming took off 6 bases at V and 2 bases at J, with 10 bases between the two ends.

V is TRBV7-8 and J is TRBJ2-1; 8 nucleotides agree with TRBD1. The CDR3 has 18 amino acids. CDR1 SGHVS and CDR2 FQNEAQ come from the germline V gene. V shed 1 base, J shed 8 bases, and the junction held 16 bases outside the gene matches. CDR3 in amino acids: CASSLESTQGALRYEQFF. The CDR3 nucleotides are TGTGCCAGCAGCTTAGAGTCCACGCAGGGGGCGCTTAGGTATGAGCAGTTCTTC.

This chain connects TRBV5-4 to TRBJ2-7, with 8 bases matching TRBD1. V dropped 4 bases and J dropped 6; count of bases not matched to a gene: 12. The CDR3 consists of 15 residues. CDR1 and CDR2 (germline): SGHNT, YYREEE (reference sequence). The CDR3: CASSGGDRGLAEQYF. CDR3 nucleotides: TGTGCCAGCAGCGGGGGAGACAGGGGCCTGGCCGAGCAGTACTTC.

The chain employs TRBV2 and TRBJ1-2; D not resolved. Deletions cut 2 bases from V and 4 bases from J, with 8 bases between. The CDR3 has 13 amino acids. In germline, CDR1 is SNHLY, CDR2 FYNNEI. The CDR3 region is CASSETASYGYTF. CDR3 DNA: TGTGCCAGCAGTGAAACAGCGTCCTATGGCTACACCTTC.